One sample yielded the 25 T cell receptor beta chains listed below, sequenced in a study of blood T cell repertoires in COVID-19. Repertoires were generated with immunoSEQ multiplex PCR, while TCRdb's copy carries only in-frame clones and drops some. The repertoire has 100,000 to 150,000 clones, around four fifths of them found once; the top ten carry 20% to 30%. The sequenced material came from peripheral blood. Source of these receptors: a human donor in a cohort sampled during active COVID-19.

V gene TRBV19 combines with J gene TRBJ2-3, with D tentatively TRBD2 (5 bases). V was pared by 10 bases and J by 2 bases, with 13 bases between. The germline V gene encodes CDR1 LNHDA and CDR2 SQIVND (reference sequence). This CDR3 is 13 amino acids long. The CDR3 DNA reads TGTGCCACCGGAACGGGAAACACAGATACGCAGTATTTT. Amino acids: CATGTGNTDTQYF.

Points on this clone: Distinct nucleotide sequences in the sample also encode this CDR3. The V gene is TRBV6-5, the J gene TRBJ2-3, with a weak D call TRBD2 (6 bases). The V end was cut by 6 bases, the J end by 0 bases, with 10 bases between. The length of the CDR3 is 14 residues. Germline V lookup: CDR1 MNHEY, CDR2 SVGAGI. The chain's CDR3 is CASRPGTSTDTQYF. DNA of the CDR3: TGTGCCAGCAGACCCGGGACTAGCACAGATACGCAGTATTTT.

The genes are TRBV5-6 and TRBJ1-6, with TRBD1 as a possible D gene (5 bases). The CDR3 spans 13 residues. The germline CDR1 and CDR2 sequences are SGHDT and YYEEEE. The V gene lost 4 bases and the J gene lost 6 bases, with 8 bases spanning the gap. The CDR3, as DNA: TGTGCCAGCAGCGACAGTCCTAATTCACCCCTCCACTTT. It specifies CASSDSPNSPLHF.

The chain combines TRBV30 with TRBJ1-1; TRBD1 matches at 7 bases. The CDR3 is 13 residues long. Germline V gene sequence: CDR1 GTSNPN, CDR2 SVGIG (reference sequence). Trimming removed 4 bases from V and 2 bases from J; junction bases left unmatched: 4. The CDR3 sequence is CAWNRDSNTEAFF. DNA for the CDR3: TGTGCCTGGAACCGGGACAGCAACACTGAAGCTTTCTTT.

The V call is TRBV19, the J call TRBJ2-2, with 9 bases identical to TRBD1. The trim removed 7 bases at V and 3 bases at J, leaving 6 bases unmatched. This CDR3 region has 15 residues. Germline lookup yields CDR1 LNHDA and CDR2 SQIVND (reference sequence). CDR3 amino acids: CASKTGGWYTGELFF. CDR3 sequence (DNA): TGTGCCAGTAAGACAGGGGGGTGGTACACCGGGGAGCTGTTTTTT. The entire variable domain, with the rest obtained from reference TRBV19 and TRBJ2-2, is as follows: DGGITQSPKYLFRKEGQNVTLSCEQNLNHDAMYWYRQDPGQGLRLIYYSQIVNDFQKGDIAEGYSVSREKKESFPLTVTSAQKNPTAFYLCASKTGGWYTGELFFGEGSRLTVL.

The rearrangement uses TRBV18 and TRBJ2-7, with TRBD1 as a possible D gene (6 bases). The germline gives CDR1 KGHSH, CDR2 LQKENI. Trimming left V 0 bases short and J 3 bases short, with 12 bases between. This CDR3 has 15 residues. The CDR3 DNA follows: TGTGCCAGCTCACCACCACAGGGTGGGAACTACGAGCAGTACTTC. Protein: CASSPPQGGNYEQYF. The variable domain in full, completed from reference TRBV18 and TRBJ2-7, reads NAGVMQNPRHLVRRRGQEARLRCSPMKGHSHVYWYRQLPEEGLKFMVYLQKENIIDESGMPKERFSAEFPKEGPSILRIQQVVRGDSAAYFCASSPPQGGNYEQYFGPGTRLTVT.

This chain uses TRBV12-3 or TRBV12-4 with TRBJ1-5; D is undetermined. The CDR3 covers 13 residues. V lost 5 bases, J lost 4 bases, and 9 bases lay in between. The CDR3 loop reads CASSPGTNQPQHF. In DNA, the CDR3 is TGTGCCAGCAGTCCAGGTACGAATCAGCCCCAGCATTTT.

The V call is TRBV28, the J call TRBJ2-1, with D tentatively TRBD2 (6 bases). Germline V gene lookup returns CDR1 MDHEN and CDR2 SYDVKM. V was clipped by 5 bases and J by 0 bases, with 14 bases between them. This CDR3 region has 16 residues. CDR3 protein: CASSLRGFNSYNEQFF. The CDR3 bases are TGTGCCAGCAGTCTTCGGGGGTTCAACTCCTACAATGAGCAGTTCTTC.

The V call is TRBV6-5, the J call TRBJ1-1; D might be TRBD1 (5 bases). V shed 6 bases and J shed 10 bases, with 12 bases lying between them. This CDR3 spans 11 amino acids. Germline CDR1 and CDR2: MNHEY and SVGAGI. Written as DNA, the CDR3 is TGTGCCAGCAGGGACAATGGTGGAGCTTTCTTT. Translation: CASRDNGGAFF.

This clone was recorded only once. The rearrangement joins TRBV6-4 to TRBJ2-3; D perhaps matches TRBD1 (6 bases). The V and J ends lost 4 bases and 3 bases respectively, with 8 bases between them. The CDR3 consists of 13 residues. Germline V gene sequence: CDR1 MRHNA, CDR2 SNTAGT. This chain's CDR3 is CASSGTETDTQYF. CDR3 DNA: TGTGCCAGCAGTGGGACAGAAACAGATACGCAGTATTTT.

This clone showed up just a few times. The rearrangement uses TRBV6-5 and TRBJ1-2; D ambiguous. CDR1 MNHEY and CDR2 SVGAGI come from the germline V gene. V lost 0 bases, J lost 8 bases, and 10 bases lay in between. The CDR3 consists of 13 residues. CDR3: CASSYSNGEGYTF. In DNA form, the CDR3 reads TGTGCCAGCAGTTACTCGAACGGGGAAGGCTACACCTTC.

The V and J genes are TRBV24-1 and TRBJ1-2, with D unresolved. The V and J ends lost 6 bases and 8 bases respectively, with 18 bases between them. The CDR3 loop spans 14 amino acids. Germline CDR1 KGHDR, CDR2 SFDVKD. DNA for the CDR3: TGTGCCACCAGTACAATTGACCGAGAGGAGGGCTACACCTTC. Its protein is CATSTIDREEGYTF.

V and J are TRBV6-4 and TRBJ2-1, with D possibly matching TRBD1 (5 bases). CDR3 length: 13 amino acids. The V end lost 7 bases, the J end lost 6 bases, and 13 bases lay between the germline ends. The germline gives CDR1 MRHNA, CDR2 SNTAGT. CDR3 coding DNA: TGTGCCAGCACTGGGGCCGGGCCCAATGAGCAGTTCTTC. This codes for CASTGAGPNEQFF.

There are many counts of this clone. The chain uses TRBV6-5 and TRBJ2-2; TRBD1 is a possible D gene (5 bases). Trimming stripped 2 bases from V and 0 bases from J, with 10 bases between. The CDR3 is made up of 16 amino acids. Germline V lookup: CDR1 MNHEY, CDR2 SVGAGI. CDR3 in amino acids: CASSYETAANTGELFF. The DNA for the CDR3 is TGTGCCAGCAGTTACGAGACAGCCGCGAACACCGGGGAGCTGTTTTTT.

This clone was counted once. The genes are TRBV6-1 and TRBJ2-1, with D possibly matching TRBD2 (5 bases). V was clipped by 0 bases and J by 9 bases, with 9 bases between them. The CDR3 sequence is 13 residues long. Germline values: CDR1 MNHNS, CDR2 SASEGT. For the CDR3, the DNA is TGTGCCAGCAGTGAAGCGAGGGTTTCTGAGCAGTTCTTC. Encoded protein: CASSEARVSEQFF.

The CDR3 here is CASSLMGGTSTDTQYF. The CDR3 DNA follows: TGTGCCAGCAGCTTAATGGGGGGAACTAGCACAGATACGCAGTATTTT. J is TRBJ2-3 and V is TRBV7-2; D perhaps matches TRBD2 (6 bases). From germline, CDR1 is SGHTA and CDR2 FQGNSA. V lost 2 bases, J lost 0 bases, and 12 bases lay in between. This CDR3 has 16 amino acids.

This chain connects TRBV9 to TRBJ1-2, with TRBD1 matching 9 bases. Trimming at V came to 3 bases and at J to 7 bases, leaving 7 bases not matched to a gene. This CDR3 has 14 amino acids. Germline V gene lookup returns CDR1 SGDLS and CDR2 YYNGEE. Here the CDR3 reads CASSAQTGGGGYTF. The CDR3 DNA reads TGTGCCAGCAGCGCCCAGACAGGGGGTGGTGGCTACACCTTC.

This clone was counted between two and nine times. The junction does not match germline at one end; this may be a read error. V gene TRBV25-1 combines with J gene TRBJ1-2; TRBD1 agrees at 10 bases. The V gene's germline CDR1 is MGHDK and CDR2 SYGVNS. This CDR3 is built from 15 residues. The CDR3 sequence is CASSSPTGGDYGYTF. The CDR3 DNA reads as TGTGCCAGCAGTTCACCGACAGGGGGCGACTACGGCTACACCTTC.

The V call is TRBV27, the J call TRBJ1-1; 11 nucleotides align to TRBD1. This CDR3 comprises 18 residues. Trimming at V came to 6 bases and at J to 0 bases, leaving 12 bases not matched to a gene. In germline, CDR1 is MNHEY, CDR2 SMNVEV (reference sequence). The CDR3 bases are TGTGCCAGCAGCCCGTTCTTCTGGGACAGGGGGATGAACACTGAAGCTTTCTTT. Amino acids: CASSPFFWDRGMNTEAFF.

The chain uses TRBV6-5 and TRBJ1-5; no clear D gene. The CDR3 covers 14 residues. Deletions cut 2 bases from V and 3 bases from J, with 8 bases between. CDR1 and CDR2 from the germline V gene are MNHEY and SVGAGI. CDR3 in amino acids: CASSYSQANQPQHF. In DNA, the CDR3 is TGTGCCAGCAGTTACAGCCAGGCCAATCAGCCCCAGCATTTT.

V usage is TRBV28 and J usage is TRBJ1-2, with TRBD1 identical over 7 bases. Germline V lookup: CDR1 MDHEN, CDR2 SYDVKM. Trimming cost V 10 bases and J 5 bases; bases outside gene matches: 7. This CDR3 has 12 amino acids. CDR3 DNA sequence: TGTGCCATCGGACAGGCGAGGTATGGCTACACCTTC. It encodes CAIGQARYGYTF.

The chain carries TRBV13 and TRBJ2-2; the D gene is possibly TRBD2 (5 bases). Trimming took off 5 bases at V and 2 bases at J, with 12 bases between the two ends. Germline-derived CDR1 and CDR2 are PRHDT and FYEKMQ (reference sequence). The CDR3 runs 15 residues. CDR3 DNA sequence: TGTGCCAGCAGCCACGGACTGGACAACACCGGGGAGCTGTTTTTT. This encodes CASSHGLDNTGELFF.

The V call is TRBV7-9, the J call TRBJ2-5; 9 bases line up with TRBD2. V dropped 5 bases and J dropped 6; count of bases not matched to a gene: 7. CDR1 SEHNR and CDR2 FQNEAQ come from the germline V gene (reference sequence). This CDR3 has 14 residues. CDR3 sequence (DNA): TGTGCCAGCAGCCGGAGCGGGGGGATACAGACCCAGTACTTC. It yields the protein CASSRSGGIQTQYF. Looking up the rest from reference TRBV7-9 and TRBJ2-5 gives the full variable domain: DTGVSQNPRHKITKRGQNVTFRCDPISEHNRLYWYRQTLGQGPEFLTYFQNEAQLEKSRLLSDRFSAERPKGSFSTLEIQRTEQGDSAMYLCASSRSGGIQTQYFGPGTRLLVL.

CDR3 amino acids: CASGNTGTGGPNTEAFF. For the CDR3, the DNA is TGTGCTAGTGGTAACACCGGGACAGGGGGACCGAACACTGAAGCTTTCTTT. J is TRBJ1-1 and V is TRBV12-5, with 11 bases matching TRBD1. The length of the CDR3 is 17 residues. The V and J ends lost 5 bases and 1 base, in that order; junction bases with no gene match: 9. The V gene's germline CDR1 is LGHNT and CDR2 FRNRAP.

The J gene is TRBJ1-1, the V gene TRBV7-9; a possible D gene is TRBD1 (5 bases). The CDR3 totals 14 residues. CDR1 and CDR2 (germline): SEHNR, FQNEAQ (reference sequence). Trimming left V 0 bases short and J 1 base short, with 6 bases between. DNA for the CDR3: TGTGCCAGCAGCTTAGCCCAGGGGAACACTGAAGCTTTCTTT. The encoded protein is CASSLAQGNTEAFF.